These T cell receptor beta chains were read from a single sample in a study of response to subunit inactivated influenza vaccine. From the RT-PCR reads, TCRdb called clonotypes with MiXCR, one entry per CDR3 protein. The data contain fewer than 350,000 distinct CDR3 sequences, 21% of them singletons. Sequences were derived from PBMCs from blood, sampled approximately 20 months after vaccination. The source of these receptors is a man aged 45 to 75 who received an inactivated influenza vaccine. CDR3s include the opening cysteine and the closing phenylalanine or tryptophan. The order of the fields is J gene, V gene, clone size, D gene, CDR3 length, CDR3 protein, CDR3 DNA. A D gene is named only where the DNA matches it firmly. Where a row states a size, it is once, few, many or the class of an expanded clone; other rows omit it.

>TRBJ2-2|TRBV12-3/TRBV12-4|-|TRBD2|18
CASSFRQRGGWGAGELFF
TGTGCCAGCAGTTTTAGGCAGCGGGGGGGCTGGGGCGCCGGGGAGCTGTTTTTT
>TRBJ1-1|TRBV18|-|-|14
CASSPRGMNTEAFF
TGTGCCAGCTCACCACGGGGAATGAACACTGAAGCTTTCTTT
>TRBJ2-7|TRBV10-3|few|-|15
CAISVWDSNFYEQYF
TGTGCCATCAGTGTTTGGGACTCAAACTTCTACGAGCAGTACTTC
>TRBJ2-1|TRBV20-1|few|-|12
CSARSGHGEQFF
TGCAGTGCTAGGTCTGGACATGGTGAGCAGTTCTTC
>TRBJ1-4|TRBV10-3|few|-|14
CAISESGGSEKLFF
TGTGCCATCAGTGAGTCGGGGGGATCCGAAAAACTGTTTTTT
>TRBJ1-1|TRBV7-9|-|TRBD1|16
CASSESRTGVNREAFF
TGTGCCAGCAGCGAATCCAGGACAGGAGTCAACCGTGAAGCTTTCTTT
>TRBJ1-3|TRBV4-1|many|-|15
CASSQPFQTGNTIYF
TGCGCCAGCAGCCAACCCTTCCAAACTGGAAACACCATATATTTT
>TRBJ1-5|TRBV6-2/TRBV6-3|few|-|15
CASRDDFNSNQPQHF
TGTGCCAGCAGGGACGACTTCAATAGCAATCAGCCCCAGCATTTT
>TRBJ1-5|TRBV29-1|few|TRBD1|17
CSVSFGQDPYSNQPQHF
TGCAGCGTCAGTTTCGGACAGGACCCCTATAGCAATCAGCCCCAGCATTTT
>TRBJ2-2|TRBV5-5|-|TRBD1|15
CASSLAGGETGELFF
TGTGCCAGCAGCTTGGCAGGGGGCGAAACCGGGGAGCTGTTTTTT
>TRBJ2-1|TRBV29-1|once|TRBD2|16
CSVAGGPGASYNEQFF
TGCAGCGTTGCGGGAGGGCCGGGGGCGTCCTACAATGAGCAGTTCTTC
>TRBJ1-5|TRBV27|many|TRBD1|15
CASSPGQILNQPQHF
TGTGCCAGCAGCCCGGGACAGATTCTTAATCAGCCCCAGCATTTT
>TRBJ2-1|TRBV29-1|-|TRBD2|17
CSVEDLKRGSSYNEQFF
TGCAGCGTTGAAGATCTTAAGCGGGGGAGCTCCTACAATGAGCAGTTCTTC
>TRBJ1-5|TRBV7-8|-|-|16
CASSLVGDLPNQPQHF
TGTGCCAGCAGCTTAGTAGGAGACCTGCCGAATCAGCCCCAGCATTTT
>TRBJ1-5|TRBV7-8|-|-|16
CASSSPPGNSNQPQHF
TGTGCCAGCAGCTCCCCGCCGGGGAATAGCAATCAGCCCCAGCATTTT
>TRBJ1-4|TRBV7-9|many|TRBD1|15
CASSPQGQLNEKLFF
TGTGCCAGCAGCCCCCAGGGACAGCTTAATGAAAAACTGTTTTTT
>TRBJ1-5|TRBV20-1|-|TRBD1|19
CSARRGRGQARYSNQPQHF
TGCAGTGCTAGAAGGGGGAGGGGACAGGCCCGTTATAGCAATCAGCCCCAGCATTTT
>TRBJ1-6|TRBV6-1|few|-|16
CASSELPGIGNSPLHF
TGTGCCAGCAGTGAACTGCCCGGGATCGGTAATTCACCCCTCCACTTT
>TRBJ2-3|TRBV4-3|few|TRBD2|17
CASSQGTWEGRADTQYF
TGCGCCAGCAGCCAGGGTACGTGGGAGGGCCGTGCAGATACGCAGTATTTT
>TRBJ2-2|TRBV24-1|-|-|15
CATSDGGRHTGELFF
TGTGCCACCAGTGATGGGGGGAGGCACACCGGGGAGCTGTTTTTT
>TRBJ2-7|TRBV12-3/TRBV12-4|few|-|14
CASSPIYPSYEQYF
TGTGCCAGCAGCCCGATCTATCCGAGCTACGAGCAGTACTTC
>TRBJ2-1|TRBV9|few|TRBD2|16
CASSVVLTSGRNEQFF
TGTGCCAGCAGCGTAGTTTTGACTAGCGGGAGGAATGAGCAGTTCTTC
>TRBJ1-1|TRBV29-1|many|-|11
CSVPGARGAFF
TGCAGCGTCCCTGGGGCCCGGGGAGCTTTCTTT
>TRBJ2-1|TRBV28|many|TRBD2|16
CASSTPAGDLGNEQFF
TGTGCCAGCAGTACGCCAGCGGGAGATCTCGGGAATGAGCAGTTCTTC
>TRBJ2-3|TRBV20-1|-|TRBD2|15
CSARGLAGGSDTQYF
TGCAGTGCTAGAGGTCTAGCGGGGGGATCAGATACGCAGTATTTT
>TRBJ1-5|TRBV7-9|few|-|17
CASSLAGDGGIYQPQHF
TGTGCCAGCAGCTTAGCGGGGGATGGGGGTATCTATCAGCCCCAGCATTTT
>TRBJ2-7|TRBV7-2|-|TRBD2|15
CASSEFSGGDYEQYF
TGTGCCAGCAGCGAGTTTAGCGGGGGGGACTACGAGCAGTACTTC
>TRBJ2-2|TRBV19|-|-|14
CASTRGTNTGELFF
TGTGCCAGTACGCGCGGGACGAACACCGGGGAGCTGTTTTTT
>TRBJ2-2|TRBV29-1|few|TRBD2|15
CSVEGLAGETGELFF
TGCAGCGTTGAAGGTCTAGCGGGGGAAACCGGGGAGCTGTTTTTT
>TRBJ2-1|TRBV18|-|TRBD1|16
CASSSSGTVSYNEQFF
TGTGCCAGCTCATCCTCCGGGACAGTGTCCTACAATGAGCAGTTCTTC
>TRBJ2-7|TRBV5-6|-|TRBD1|14
CASSFGTGNYEQYF
TGTGCCAGCAGCTTCGGGACAGGTAACTACGAGCAGTACTTC
>TRBJ2-3|TRBV20-1|-|-|13
CSARERGTDTQYF
TGCAGTGCTAGAGAACGGGGCACAGATACGCAGTATTTT
>TRBJ1-2|TRBV20-1|few|TRBD1|14
CSARGAGGILGYTF
TGCAGTGCTAGAGGGGCAGGGGGCATTCTTGGCTACACCTTC
>TRBJ1-1|TRBV5-1|few|TRBD1|16
CASSKRTGGMNTEAFF
TGCGCCAGCAGCAAGAGGACAGGGGGAATGAACACTGAAGCTTTCTTT
>TRBJ2-3|TRBV11-2|-|TRBD2|16
CASSLWTSGSSDTQYF
TGTGCCAGCAGCTTATGGACTAGCGGGAGTTCAGATACGCAGTATTTT
>TRBJ1-1|TRBV27|-|-|14
CASRMWGPGTEAFF
TGTGCCAGCAGGATGTGGGGGCCGGGGACTGAAGCTTTCTTT
>TRBJ2-3|TRBV2|-|-|11
CASSVGDTQYF
TGTGCCAGCAGTGTGGGAGATACGCAGTATTTT
>TRBJ1-4|TRBV20-1|many|TRBD1|14
CSATTGVLGEKLFF
TGCAGTGCCACCACAGGGGTGTTAGGGGAAAAACTGTTTTTT
>TRBJ1-5|TRBV20-1|-|-|13
CSANVDDNQPQHF
TGCAGTGCTAACGTGGACGATAATCAGCCCCAGCATTTT
>TRBJ2-1|TRBV7-8|-|-|15
CASSLEAVAYNEQFF
TGTGCCAGCAGCTTAGAGGCGGTCGCCTACAATGAGCAGTTCTTC
>TRBJ1-5|TRBV4-1|few|-|17
CASSQVDGRFGNQPQHF
TGCGCCAGCAGCCAGGTGGACGGCCGTTTTGGCAATCAGCCCCAGCATTTT
>TRBJ1-3|TRBV9|few|-|15
CASSPRLGSGNTIYF
TGTGCCAGCAGCCCCCGACTTGGCTCTGGAAACACCATATATTTT
>TRBJ1-6|TRBV3-1|few|-|14
CASSWTANNSPLHF
TGTGCCAGCAGCTGGACAGCCAATAATTCACCCCTCCACTTT
>TRBJ1-2|TRBV20-1|-|TRBD1|15
CSASPGQGIWYGYTF
TGCAGTGCTAGTCCGGGACAGGGGATTTGGTATGGCTACACCTTC
>TRBJ1-1|TRBV24-1|-|-|11
CVTFDLTEAFF
TGTGTCACCTTCGACCTCACTGAAGCTTTCTTT
>TRBJ1-4|TRBV5-1|few|-|19
CASSSRSEGGSLRNEKLFF
TGCGCCAGCAGCTCCCGCTCTGAGGGGGGGTCCCTTAGGAATGAAAAACTGTTTTTT
>TRBJ1-4|TRBV10-3|many|-|13
CAIRTDSNEKLFF
TGTGCCATCCGGACAGACAGTAATGAAAAACTGTTTTTT
>TRBJ1-1|TRBV25-1|-|TRBD1|15
CASSRQGAGGTEAFF
TGTGCCAGCTCCAGACAGGGGGCTGGGGGCACTGAAGCTTTCTTT